A selection of T cell receptor beta chains follows, all from one sample in a study of blood T cell repertoires in COVID-19. TCRdb's table, derived via immunoSEQ multiplex PCR, lists solely in-frame clones and lacks some. This sample has some 230,000 clones; 65% to 90% occur once, and the top ten carry 6% to 9.5%. The material sequenced was peripheral blood. These receptors came from a woman between 50 and 59 years old with acute or convalescent COVID-19. CDR3s leave out the opening cysteine and the closing phenylalanine or tryptophan.

>TRBV7-9
ASSTGTRLLGETQY
>TRBV30
AWSATYEQY
>TRBV9
ASSPRWEGWGTEAF
>TRBV28
ASSLSSYGEVYGYT
>TRBV12-3/TRBV12-4
ASSPTGDGYT
>TRBV29-1
SVGGQGESYT
>TRBV10-3
AISESNRVENEQY
>TRBV6-5
ATGERVGTGELF
>TRBV6-5
ASLRSGQETQY
>TRBV28
ASSESQGPNEKLF
>TRBV6-5
ASSYSPDLTYEQY
>TRBV6-2/TRBV6-3
ASSSTPYGYT
>TRBV7-8
ASERDSYNEQF
>TRBV7-5
VRRRQGRGRELF
>TRBV7-9
ASSLGLGGELF
>TRBV4-1
ASSQGGRAGGTQY
>TRBV7-2
ASSLDSPPLH
>TRBV7-9
ASSLQGEKLF
>TRBV3-1/TRBV3-2
ASSQYRDGNEKLF
>TRBV19
ASSIRGTSPLH
>TRBV19
ASRAGNPQRAPGNTIY
>TRBV5-6
ASSSVVRGEQY
>TRBV4-2
ASSLVSGELF
>TRBV9
ASSEYLGEGSNEKLF
>TRBV19
ASSARQGKNEQY
>TRBV6-6
ASSRSRQGDTQY
>TRBV28
ASSSPGGFAYNEQF
>TRBV7-2
ASSLRGQDRNQPQH
>TRBV6-5
ASNRGMNTEAF
>TRBV5-4
ASSLDSDSPLH
>TRBV3-1/TRBV3-2
ASSLEVAGLQETQY
>TRBV14
ASSGTGGRYNEQF
>TRBV20-1
SAALGAEQF
>TRBV5-1
ASSFGSHRGSNSPLH
>TRBV6-2/TRBV6-3
ASSLGSGSNEQY
>TRBV19
ASSISDRSDSPLH
>TRBV3-1/TRBV3-2
ASSQSILTNTPREQY
>TRBV5-8
ASSLGTGVVYEQY
>TRBV6-5
ATTQAPEQY
>TRBV28
ASSPSRVWGYT
>TRBV5-1
ASSLALAGNEQF
>TRBV28
ASSLSGGVPGELF
>TRBV5-1
ASSRTGTSGRGGNEQF
>TRBV18
ASSLSGDRKNSPLH
>TRBV14
ASSATRLAGAGEQY
>TRBV6-6
ASSYSGSEAF
>TRBV11-2
ASSLGLGLGEAEQY
>TRBV9
ASSAELAGVPEQY
>TRBV5-1
ASSLADRGRDIQY
>TRBV9
ASSPRHDAHYEQY